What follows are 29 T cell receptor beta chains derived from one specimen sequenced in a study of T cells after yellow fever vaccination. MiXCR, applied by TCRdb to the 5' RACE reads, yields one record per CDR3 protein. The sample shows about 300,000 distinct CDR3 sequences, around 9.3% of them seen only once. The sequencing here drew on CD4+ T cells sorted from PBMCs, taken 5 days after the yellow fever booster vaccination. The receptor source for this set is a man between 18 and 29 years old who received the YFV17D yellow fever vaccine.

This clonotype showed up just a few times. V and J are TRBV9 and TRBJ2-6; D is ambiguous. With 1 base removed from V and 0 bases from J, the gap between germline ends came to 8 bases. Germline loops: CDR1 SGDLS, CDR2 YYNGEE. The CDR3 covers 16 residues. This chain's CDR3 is CASSVNDGSGANVLTF. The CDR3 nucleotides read TGTGCCAGCAGCGTAAATGACGGCTCTGGGGCCAACGTCCTGACTTTC.

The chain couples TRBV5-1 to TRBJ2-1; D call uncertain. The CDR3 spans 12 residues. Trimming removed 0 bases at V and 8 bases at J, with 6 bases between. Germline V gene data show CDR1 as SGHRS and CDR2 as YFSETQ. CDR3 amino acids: CASSLVMDEQFF. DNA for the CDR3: TGCGCCAGCAGCTTGGTAATGGATGAGCAGTTCTTC.

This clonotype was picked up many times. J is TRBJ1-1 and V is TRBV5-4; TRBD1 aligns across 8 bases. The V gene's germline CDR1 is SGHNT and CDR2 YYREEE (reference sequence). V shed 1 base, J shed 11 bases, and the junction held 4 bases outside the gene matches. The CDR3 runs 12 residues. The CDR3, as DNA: TGTGCCAGCAGCTTGAACCGGGACAGGGCTTTCTTT. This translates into CASSLNRDRAFF.

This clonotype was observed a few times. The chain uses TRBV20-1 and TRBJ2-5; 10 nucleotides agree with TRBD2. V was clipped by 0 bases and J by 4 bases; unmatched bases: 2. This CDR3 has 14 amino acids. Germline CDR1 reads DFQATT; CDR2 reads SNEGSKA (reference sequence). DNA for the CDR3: TGCAGTGCTAGAGATACTAGCGGGGTAGAGACCCAGTACTTC. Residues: CSARDTSGVETQYF.

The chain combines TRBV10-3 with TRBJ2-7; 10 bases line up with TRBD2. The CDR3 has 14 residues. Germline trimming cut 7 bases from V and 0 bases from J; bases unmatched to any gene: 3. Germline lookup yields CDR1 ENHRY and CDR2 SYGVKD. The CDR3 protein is CAITLAGDSYEQYF. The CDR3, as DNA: TGTGCCATCACTCTAGCGGGGGACTCCTACGAGCAGTACTTC.

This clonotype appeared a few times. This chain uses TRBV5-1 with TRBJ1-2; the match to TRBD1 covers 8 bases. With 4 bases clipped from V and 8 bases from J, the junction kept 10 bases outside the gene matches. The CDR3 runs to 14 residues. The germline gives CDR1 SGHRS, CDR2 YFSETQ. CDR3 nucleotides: TGCGCCAGCAGCGCCGACCGGACAGGGAGCGGCTACACCTTC. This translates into CASSADRTGSGYTF.

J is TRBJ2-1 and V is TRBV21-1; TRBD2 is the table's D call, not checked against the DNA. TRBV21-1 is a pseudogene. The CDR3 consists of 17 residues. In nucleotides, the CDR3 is TGTGCCAGCTCTACTGTCTCCGGGACTAGAAATCGGAATGAGCAGTTCTTC. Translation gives CASSTVSGTRNRNEQFF.

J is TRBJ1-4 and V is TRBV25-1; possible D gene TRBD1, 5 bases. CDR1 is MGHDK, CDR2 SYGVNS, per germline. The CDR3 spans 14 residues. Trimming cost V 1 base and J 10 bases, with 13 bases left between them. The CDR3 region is CASSEFSAGGKLFF. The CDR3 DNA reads TGTGCCAGCAGTGAATTTTCGGCGGGGGGAAAACTGTTTTTT.

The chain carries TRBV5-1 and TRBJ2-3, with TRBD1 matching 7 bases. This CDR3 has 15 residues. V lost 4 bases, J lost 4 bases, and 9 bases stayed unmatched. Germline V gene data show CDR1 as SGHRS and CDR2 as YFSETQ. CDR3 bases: TGCGCCAGCAGCCAAAGGGGGCGGTCCCCAGATACGCAGTATTTT. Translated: CASSQRGRSPDTQYF.

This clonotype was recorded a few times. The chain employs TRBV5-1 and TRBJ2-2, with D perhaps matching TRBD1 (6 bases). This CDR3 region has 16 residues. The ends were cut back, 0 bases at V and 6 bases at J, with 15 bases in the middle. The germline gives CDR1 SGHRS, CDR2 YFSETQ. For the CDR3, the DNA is TGCGCCAGCAGCTTGGTAGCAGGGGCCGGGGCCGGGGAGCTGTTTTTT. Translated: CASSLVAGAGAGELFF.

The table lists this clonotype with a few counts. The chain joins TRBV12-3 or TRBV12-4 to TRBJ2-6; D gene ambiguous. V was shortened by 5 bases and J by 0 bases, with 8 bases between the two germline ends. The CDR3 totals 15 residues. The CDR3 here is CASSGFDSGANVLTF. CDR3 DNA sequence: TGTGCCAGCAGTGGTTTCGACTCTGGGGCCAACGTCCTGACTTTC.

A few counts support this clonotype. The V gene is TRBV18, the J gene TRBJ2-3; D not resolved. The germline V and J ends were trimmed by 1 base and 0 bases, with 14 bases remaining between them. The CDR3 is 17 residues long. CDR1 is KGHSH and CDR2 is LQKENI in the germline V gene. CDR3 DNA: TGTGCCAGCTCACCACTGCAGACCGGTGCTAGCACAGATACGCAGTATTTT. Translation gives CASSPLQTGASTDTQYF.

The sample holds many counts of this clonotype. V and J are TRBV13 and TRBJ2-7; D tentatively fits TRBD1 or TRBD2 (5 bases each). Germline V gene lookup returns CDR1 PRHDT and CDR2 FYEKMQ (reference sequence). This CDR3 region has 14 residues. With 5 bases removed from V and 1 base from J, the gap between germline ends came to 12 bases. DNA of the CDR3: TGTGCCAGCAGCATGGGAGACAGTTCCTACGAGCAGTACTTC. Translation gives CASSMGDSSYEQYF. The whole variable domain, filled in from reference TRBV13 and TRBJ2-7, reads AAGVIQSPRHLIKEKRETATLKCYPIPRHDTVYWYQQGPGQDPQFLISFYEKMQSDKGSIPDRFSAQQFSDYHSELNMSSLELGDSALYFCASSMGDSSYEQYFGPGTRLTVT.

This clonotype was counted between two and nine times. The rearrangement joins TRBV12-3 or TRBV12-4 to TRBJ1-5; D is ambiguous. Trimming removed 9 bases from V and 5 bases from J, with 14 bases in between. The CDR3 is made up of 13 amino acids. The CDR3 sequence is CASTDTPYQPQHF. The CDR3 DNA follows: TGTGCCAGTACCGATACCCCATATCAGCCCCAGCATTTT.

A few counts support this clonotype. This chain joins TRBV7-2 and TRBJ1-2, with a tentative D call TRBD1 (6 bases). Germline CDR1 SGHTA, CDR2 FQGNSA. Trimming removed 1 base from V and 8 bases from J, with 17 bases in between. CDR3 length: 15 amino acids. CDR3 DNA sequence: TGTGCCAGCAGCTTAGTGGGGGGACACCGACAGGGCTACACCTTC. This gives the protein CASSLVGGHRQGYTF.

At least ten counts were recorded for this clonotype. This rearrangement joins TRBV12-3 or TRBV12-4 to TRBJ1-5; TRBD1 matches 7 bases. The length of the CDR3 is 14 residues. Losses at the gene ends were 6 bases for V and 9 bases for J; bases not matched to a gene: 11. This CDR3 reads CASRLQGPGTPQHF. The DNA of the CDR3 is TGTGCCAGCAGGCTACAGGGGCCCGGGACGCCCCAGCATTTT.

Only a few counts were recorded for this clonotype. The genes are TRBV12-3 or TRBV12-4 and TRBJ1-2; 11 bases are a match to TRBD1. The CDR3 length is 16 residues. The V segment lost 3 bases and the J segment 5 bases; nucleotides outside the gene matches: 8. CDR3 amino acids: CASSFRTGGLVYGYTF. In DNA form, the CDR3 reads TGTGCCAGCAGTTTTCGGACAGGGGGCTTGGTTTATGGCTACACCTTC.

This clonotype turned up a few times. CDR3 loop: CASSRLAADTQYF. Written as DNA, the CDR3 is TGTGCCAGCTCACGACTAGCGGCCGATACGCAGTATTTT. This sequence joins TRBV18 and TRBJ2-3; 9 bases map to TRBD2. CDR1 is KGHSH and CDR2 is LQKENI in the germline V gene. With V trimmed by 4 bases and J by 6 bases, 2 bases remained unmatched. The CDR3 spans 13 residues.

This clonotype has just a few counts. The CDR3 DNA sequence: TGCAGCGTTGTGGGGACACAGGGGTCCCAAGAGACCCAGTACTTC. It translates to CSVVGTQGSQETQYF. The chain combines TRBV29-1 with TRBJ2-5, with 7 bases that match TRBD1. The CDR3 totals 15 residues. Germline trimming cut 4 bases from V and 1 base from J; bases unmatched to any gene: 9. CDR1 is SQVTM, CDR2 ANQGSEA, per germline.

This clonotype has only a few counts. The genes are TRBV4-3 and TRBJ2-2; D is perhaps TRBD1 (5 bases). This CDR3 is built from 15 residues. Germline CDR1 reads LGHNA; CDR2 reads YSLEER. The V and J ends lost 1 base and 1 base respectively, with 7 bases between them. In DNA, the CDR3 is TGCGCCAGCAGCCAAGTCGGACAGAACACCGGGGAGCTGTTTTTT. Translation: CASSQVGQNTGELFF.

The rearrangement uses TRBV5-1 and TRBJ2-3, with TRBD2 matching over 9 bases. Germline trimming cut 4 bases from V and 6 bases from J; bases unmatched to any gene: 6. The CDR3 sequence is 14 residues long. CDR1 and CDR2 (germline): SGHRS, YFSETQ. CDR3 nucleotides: TGCGCCAGCAGCGCCGGGACTAGCTCCGATACGCAGTATTTT. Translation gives CASSAGTSSDTQYF.

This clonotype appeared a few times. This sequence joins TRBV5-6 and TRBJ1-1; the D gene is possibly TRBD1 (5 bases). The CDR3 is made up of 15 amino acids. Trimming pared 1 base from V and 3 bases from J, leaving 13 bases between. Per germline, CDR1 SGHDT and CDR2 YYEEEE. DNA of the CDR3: TGTGCCAGCAGCTTGAAGGGGCCGAGGGACACTGAAGCTTTCTTT. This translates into CASSLKGPRDTEAFF.

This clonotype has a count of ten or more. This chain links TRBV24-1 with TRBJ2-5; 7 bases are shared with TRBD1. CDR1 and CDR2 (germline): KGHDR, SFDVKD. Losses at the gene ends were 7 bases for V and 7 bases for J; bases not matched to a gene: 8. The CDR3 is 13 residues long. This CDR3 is CATRQGSVGTQYF. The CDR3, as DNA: TGTGCCACCAGACAGGGGAGTGTCGGGACCCAGTACTTC.

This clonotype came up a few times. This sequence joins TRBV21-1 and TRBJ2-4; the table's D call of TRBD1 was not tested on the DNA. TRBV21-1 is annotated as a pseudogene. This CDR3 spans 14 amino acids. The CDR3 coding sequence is TGTGCCAGCCGCCCCGGGACAGGACCAAACATTCAGTACTTC. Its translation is CASRPGTGPNIQYF.

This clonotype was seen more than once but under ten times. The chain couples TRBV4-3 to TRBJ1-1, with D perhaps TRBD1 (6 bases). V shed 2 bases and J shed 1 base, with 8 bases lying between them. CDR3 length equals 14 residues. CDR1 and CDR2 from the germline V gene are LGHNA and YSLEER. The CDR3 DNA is TGCGCCAGCAGCCAAAGGGGGAGGAACACTGAAGCTTTCTTT. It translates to CASSQRGRNTEAFF.

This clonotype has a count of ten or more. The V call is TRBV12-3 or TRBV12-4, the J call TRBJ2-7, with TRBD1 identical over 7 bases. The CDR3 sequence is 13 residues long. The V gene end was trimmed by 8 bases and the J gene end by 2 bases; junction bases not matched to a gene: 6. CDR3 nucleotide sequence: TGTGCCAGCCGACAGGGCTGGGCCTACGAGCAGTACTTC. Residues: CASRQGWAYEQYF.

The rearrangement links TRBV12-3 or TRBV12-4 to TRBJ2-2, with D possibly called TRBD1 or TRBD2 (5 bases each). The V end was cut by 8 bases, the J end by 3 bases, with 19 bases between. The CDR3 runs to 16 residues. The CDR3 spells CASEMLGRLYTGELFF. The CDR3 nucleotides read TGTGCCAGCGAGATGCTGGGACGGCTATACACCGGGGAGCTGTTTTTT.

DNA of the CDR3: TGTGCCAGCAGCTTAGATGGCGGCGGGGTTAATCTGTTCTTC. Translation: CASSLDGGGVNLFF. The chain recombines TRBV11-2 with TRBJ2-1; the D gene is possibly TRBD2 (6 bases). This CDR3 spans 14 amino acids. The germline CDR1 and CDR2 sequences are SGHAT and FQNNGV. The ends were cut back, 0 bases at V and 15 bases at J, with 18 bases in the middle.

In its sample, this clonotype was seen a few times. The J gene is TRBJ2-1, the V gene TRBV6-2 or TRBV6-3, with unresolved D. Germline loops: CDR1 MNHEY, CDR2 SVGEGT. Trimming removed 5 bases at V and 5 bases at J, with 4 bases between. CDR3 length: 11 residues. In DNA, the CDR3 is TGTGCCAGCAGTATGAACAATGAGCAGTTCTTC. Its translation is CASSMNNEQFF.